Below are 26 T cell receptor beta chains sequenced from a single sample in a study of T cells after yellow fever vaccination. Each CDR3 protein gets one entry after TCRdb re-called the 5' RACE reads with MiXCR. This sample has roughly 120,000 distinct CDR3 sequences, with roughly 6.8% found just once. This specimen was CD4+ T cells sorted from PBMCs, taken approximately 47 days after the first yellow fever vaccination. Receptor source: a man younger than 30 who received the YFV17D yellow fever vaccine.

This clonotype was detected ten times or more. This rearrangement joins TRBV5-1 to TRBJ1-2, with a weak D call TRBD1 (6 bases). Per germline, CDR1 SGHRS and CDR2 YFSETQ. V was shortened by 8 bases and J by 2 bases, with 10 bases between the two germline ends. The CDR3 is made up of 12 amino acids. The CDR3 spells CASKTGNYGYTF. CDR3 DNA sequence: TGCGCCAGTAAGACAGGAAACTATGGCTACACCTTC.

This clonotype was observed a few times. The chain recombines TRBV11-3 with TRBJ1-1; D may be TRBD1 (5 bases). The CDR3 length is 15 residues. V was cut by 1 base and J by 3 bases, with 12 bases left in between. Germline assignment: CDR1 SGHNT and CDR2 YENEEA. The CDR3 loop reads CASSLADIPHTEAFF. The CDR3 bases are TGTGCCAGCAGCTTAGCGGACATACCCCACACTGAAGCTTTCTTT. The full variable domain, with the rest looked up from reference TRBV11-3 and TRBJ1-1, is EAGVVQSPRYKIIEKKQPVAFWCNPISGHNTLYWYLQNLGQGPELLIRYENEEAVDDSQLPKDRFSAERLKGVDSTLKIQPAELGDSAVYLCASSLADIPHTEAFFGQGTRLTVV.

This clonotype was seen ten or more times. The chain is built from TRBV4-1 and TRBJ1-4; D remains ambiguous. Trimming left V 0 bases short and J 2 bases short, with 7 bases between. Per the germline V gene, CDR1 is MGHRA and CDR2 is YSYEKL. This CDR3 is 15 amino acids long. The DNA for the CDR3 is TGCGCCAGCAGCCAAGATGGGAAGACTAATGAAAAACTGTTTTTT. It is translated as CASSQDGKTNEKLFF.

This clonotype appeared many times. V and J are TRBV6-5 and TRBJ1-1; D is possibly TRBD1 (6 bases). V lost 7 bases to trimming and J lost 3 bases, with 18 bases between them. This CDR3 is built from 15 residues. Germline V gene data show CDR1 as MNHEY and CDR2 as SVGAGI. The CDR3 bases are TGTGCCAGCACCCCAAGTCCCACAGGGCACACTGAAGCTTTCTTT. Protein sequence: CASTPSPTGHTEAFF.

This clonotype was seen ten or more times. The chain uses TRBV27 and TRBJ2-4; TRBD1 aligns across 9 bases. J was trimmed by 6 bases and V by 8 bases; bases with no gene match: 5. In germline, CDR1 is MNHEY, CDR2 SMNVEV (reference sequence). This CDR3 has 13 residues. Here the CDR3 reads CASSGTGTNIQYF. CDR3 nucleotide sequence: TGTGCCAGCTCCGGGACAGGGACAAACATTCAGTACTTC.

This clonotype has only a few counts. V and J are TRBV2 and TRBJ1-6; 7 bases fit TRBD1. Trimming cost V 7 bases and J 6 bases; bases outside gene matches: 9. The CDR3 consists of 15 residues. CDR1 and CDR2 from the germline V gene are SNHLY and FYNNEI. The CDR3 nucleotides are TGTGCCAGCAAAGGGGGCAGGGTGGGTAATTCACCCCTCCACTTT. It codes for CASKGGRVGNSPLHF. Combining the CDR3 with reference TRBV2 and TRBJ1-6 gives the whole variable domain EPEVTQTPSHQVTQMGQEVILRCVPISNHLYFYWYRQILGQKVEFLVSFYNNEISEKSEIFDDQFSVERPDGSNFTLKIRSTKLEDSAMYFCASKGGRVGNSPLHFGNGTRLTVT.

This clonotype was seen at least ten times. This sequence joins TRBV5-1 and TRBJ2-1; 9 bases are shared with TRBD2. This CDR3 is 14 amino acids long. The V gene's germline CDR1 is SGHRS and CDR2 YFSETQ. V lost 1 base to trimming and J lost 11 bases; unmatched junction nucleotides: 7. CDR3 residues: CASSLTASGAQQFF. The CDR3 bases are TGCGCCAGCAGCTTGACGGCTAGCGGGGCCCAGCAGTTCTTC.

On this clonotype: This may come from a read error, since a much larger clone is one base off. The chain uses TRBV14 and TRBJ2-1; D is ambiguous. The CDR3 is 17 residues long. Germline V gene sequence: CDR1 SGHDN, CDR2 FVKESK. CDR3 bases: TGTGCCAGCAGCCTACCAGGTAGCCCACCCACCATAAATGGGCAGTTCTTC. Its protein is CASSLPGSPPTINGQFF. Combining the CDR3 with reference TRBV14 and TRBJ2-1 gives the whole variable domain EAGVTQFPSHSVIEKGQTVTLRCDPISGHDNLYWYRRVMGKEIKFLLHFVKESKQDESGMPNNRFLAERTGGTYSTLKVQPAELEDSGVYFCASSLPGSPPTINGQFFGPGTRLTVL.

This clonotype was recorded at least ten times. The chain combines TRBV5-1 with TRBJ1-4, with a possible D match to TRBD1 (5 bases). Germline V lookup: CDR1 SGHRS, CDR2 YFSETQ. V was pared by 4 bases and J by 3 bases, with 19 bases between. The CDR3 extends over 17 amino acids. The CDR3 coding sequence is TGCGCCAGCAGCCCAGGACTGGGCCTAGGGGCTAATGAAAAACTGTTTTTT. Amino acids: CASSPGLGLGANEKLFF.

This clonotype was recorded many times. The rearrangement joins TRBV6-1 to TRBJ1-2, with D perhaps matching TRBD1 (5 bases). Germline-derived CDR1 and CDR2 are MNHNS and SASEGT. V was shortened by 2 bases and J by 2 bases, with 24 bases between the two germline ends. This CDR3 is 19 amino acids long. The CDR3 spells CASSERGSGTVAPNYGYTF. CDR3 DNA: TGTGCCAGCAGTGAAAGGGGCTCCGGGACGGTGGCCCCCAACTATGGCTACACCTTC.

This clonotype was recorded at least ten times. V and J are TRBV7-2 and TRBJ2-1; no clear D gene. This CDR3 spans 13 amino acids. Germline lookup yields CDR1 SGHTA and CDR2 FQGNSA. Trimming left V 2 bases short and J 5 bases short, with 7 bases between. CDR3 in amino acids: CASSLRIDNEQFF. DNA for the CDR3: TGTGCCAGCAGCTTAAGGATAGACAATGAGCAGTTCTTC. Full variable domain (outside the CDR3, taken from reference TRBV7-2 and TRBJ2-1): GAGVSQSPSNKVTEKGKDVELRCDPISGHTALYWYRQSLGQGLEFLIYFQGNSAPDKSGLPSDRFSAERTGGSVSTLTIQRTQQEDSAVYLCASSLRIDNEQFFGPGTRLTVL.

This clonotype was seen only a few times. The chain uses TRBV27 and TRBJ2-3; the D gene could be TRBD1 or TRBD2 (5 bases each). Deletions cut 9 bases from V and 1 base from J, with 17 bases between. This CDR3 has 15 residues. In germline, CDR1 is MNHEY, CDR2 SMNVEV (reference sequence). CDR3 in amino acids: CASYLRASRTDTQYF. The CDR3, as DNA: TGTGCCAGTTACCTCAGGGCTAGCCGCACAGATACGCAGTATTTT.

This clonotype has only a few counts. The chain recombines TRBV5-4 with TRBJ2-5; 9 positions agree with TRBD2. Germline V gene lookup returns CDR1 SGHNT and CDR2 YYREEE (reference sequence). This CDR3 is built from 17 residues. The ends lost 0 bases at V and 1 base at J; junction bases unmatched: 7. The CDR3 sequence is CASSLGPGTSPQETQYF. The DNA of the CDR3 is TGTGCCAGCAGCTTGGGGCCTGGGACTAGCCCCCAAGAGACCCAGTACTTC.

This clonotype was counted many times. The rearrangement uses TRBV7-2 and TRBJ1-2; no clear D gene. Germline-derived CDR1 and CDR2 are SGHTA and FQGNSA. The CDR3 has 15 amino acids. V was clipped by 4 bases and J by 3 bases, with 15 bases between them. The CDR3 here is CASSSPTIPDYGYTF. CDR3 coding DNA: TGTGCCAGCAGCTCTCCAACTATTCCGGACTATGGCTACACCTTC.

There are a few counts of this clonotype. As DNA, the CDR3 is TGCAGCGTTCCAACTTCTACTAGCGGGAGCGCCTACAATGAGCAGTTCTTC. This sequence encodes CSVPTSTSGSAYNEQFF. This chain uses TRBV29-1 with TRBJ2-1, with 11 bases identical to TRBD2. This CDR3 region has 17 residues. The trim removed 5 bases at V and 2 bases at J, leaving 11 bases unmatched. In germline, CDR1 is SQVTM, CDR2 ANQGSEA.

This chain connects TRBV12-3 or TRBV12-4 to TRBJ2-1; D is possibly TRBD1 or TRBD2 (6 bases each). This CDR3 contains 17 residues. V lost 2 bases and J lost 0, with 14 bases in between. The CDR3 DNA follows: TGTGCCAGCAGTTTACCCCGGGGGCAAAGCTCCTACAATGAGCAGTTCTTC. Translated, it gives CASSLPRGQSSYNEQFF.

This clonotype was detected many times. V usage is TRBV2 and J usage is TRBJ2-2, with D uncertain. The CDR3 totals 16 residues. V gave up 3 bases and J gave up 0 bases, with 11 bases separating them. Germline loops: CDR1 SNHLY, CDR2 FYNNEI. CDR3: CASSDWAPTNTGELFF. DNA of the CDR3: TGTGCCAGCAGTGATTGGGCTCCAACGAACACCGGGGAGCTGTTTTTT.

This clonotype has at least ten counts. The V and J genes are TRBV5-4 and TRBJ2-1; TRBD2 matches at 13 bases. The V segment lost 4 bases and the J segment 0 bases; nucleotides outside the gene matches: 4. Germline CDR1 reads SGHNT; CDR2 reads YYREEE (reference sequence). There are 17 residues in the CDR3. The CDR3 loop reads CASSQGLAGSSYNEQFF. CDR3 DNA sequence: TGTGCCAGCAGCCAGGGACTAGCGGGGAGCTCCTACAATGAGCAGTTCTTC.

This clonotype came up many times. The chain employs TRBV5-1 and TRBJ1-1; 8 positions match TRBD1. CDR1 SGHRS and CDR2 YFSETQ come from the germline V gene. Unmatched junction bases numbered 1, after V lost 5 bases and J lost 1 base. This CDR3 has 13 amino acids. Here the CDR3 DNA reads TGCGCCAGCAGGGGACAGGCGAACACTGAAGCTTTCTTT. This codes for CASRGQANTEAFF.

This clonotype showed up many times. The junction departs from the called germline gene at one end, perhaps through a read error. The gene calls are TRBV7-7 and TRBJ2-1; 11 positions agree with TRBD1. CDR1 and CDR2 from the germline V gene are SSHAT and FNYEAQ (reference sequence). CDR3 length: 14 amino acids. The CDR3 nucleotides read TGTGCTAGCAGCTTAGGGACAGGGGGCAATGAGCAGTTCTTC. Amino acids: CASSLGTGGNEQFF.

The sample holds many counts of this clonotype. This rearrangement joins TRBV6-2 or TRBV6-3 to TRBJ2-1; D remains unclear. This CDR3 has 11 amino acids. Germline CDR1 is MNHEY and CDR2 is SVGEGT. The V end lost 6 bases, the J end lost 14 bases, and 14 bases lay between the germline ends. DNA of the CDR3: TGTGCCAGCAGCCGGAGTGGTGTGGAGTTCTTC. Translation gives CASSRSGVEFF.

This clonotype was found a few times. The rearrangement links TRBV30 to TRBJ2-7, with TRBD1 as a possible D gene (6 bases). The CDR3 is 12 amino acids. The germline CDR1 and CDR2 sequences are GTSNPN and SVGIG (reference sequence). V lost 3 bases, J lost 2 bases, and 8 bases lay in between. The DNA of the CDR3 is TGTGCCTGGAGGGACAGTGCCTACGAGCAGTACTTC. It is translated as CAWRDSAYEQYF.

This clonotype came up many times. The chain employs TRBV20-1 and TRBJ2-3, with D uncertain. V was clipped by 6 bases and J by 7 bases, with 17 bases between them. This CDR3 has 13 amino acids. CDR1 and CDR2 from the germline V gene are DFQATT and SNEGSKA (reference sequence). CDR3 sequence (DNA): TGCAGTGCCCTTAGCACAGATACGCATACGCAGTATTTT. Residues: CSALSTDTHTQYF.

This clonotype was seen just once. This could be a read error, since a much larger clone is one nucleotide away. This chain connects TRBV27 to TRBJ2-5; 11 nucleotides match TRBD2. This CDR3 comprises 18 residues. V dropped 7 bases and J dropped 3; count of bases not matched to a gene: 16. CDR1 MNHEY and CDR2 SMNVEV come from the germline V gene (reference sequence). The CDR3: CASTFWASGGQSKETQYF. Written as DNA, the CDR3 is TGTGCCAGCACTTTTTGGGCTAGCGGGGGGCAGTCTAAAGAGACCCAGTACTTC.

The genes are TRBV12-3 or TRBV12-4 and TRBJ2-1, with TRBD2 identical over 15 bases. The CDR3 consists of 18 residues. The V segment lost 6 bases and the J segment 2 bases; nucleotides outside the gene matches: 8. CDR3 nucleotides: TGTGCCAGCAGCCTGGGACTAGCGGGGGGCCGGACCTACAATGAGCAGTTCTTC. Amino acids: CASSLGLAGGRTYNEQFF.

As regards this clonotype: This may be a read error: a much more frequent sequence differs by one nucleotide. The chain couples TRBV11-2 to TRBJ2-2, with 7 positions matching TRBD1. Germline CDR1 and CDR2: SGHAT and FQNNGV. V was clipped by 4 bases and J by 6 bases; unmatched bases: 11. CDR3 length equals 16 residues. Written as DNA, the CDR3 is TGTGCCAGCAGCTCTATTGGACAGGTGAAGGCCGGGGAGCTGTTTTTT. Its translation: CASSSIGQVKAGELFF. The full variable domain, rest sourced from reference TRBV11-2 and TRBJ2-2, is EAGVAQSPRYKIIEKRQSVAFWCNPISGHATLYWYQQILGQGPKLLIQFQNNGVVDDSQLPKDRFSAERLKGVDSTLKIQPAKLEDSAVYLCASSSIGQVKAGELFFGEGSRLTVL.